The 23 T cell receptor beta chains in this list originate from one sample, sequenced in a study of blood T cell repertoires in COVID-19 (dated by TCRdb to between 2020 and 2021). Library method: the immunoSEQ multiplex PCR assay. Drawn from immuneACCESS, this table holds only the in-frame rearrangements with V and J called that TCRdb kept. Clones are partly lost; checked studies trace under half to an unresolved V gene and leave the rest unexplained. The table for this sample lists around 160,000 clones; 80% to 90% of them were counted only once. The ten largest clones add up to 8% of the sample. Sequenced: peripheral blood. The receptors derive from a woman aged 55-70 years with COVID-19, enrolled during active disease.

The chain employs TRBV6-5 and TRBJ1-1, with D possibly TRBD1 on 5 matching bases. The V end was cut by 8 bases, the J end by 3 bases, with 19 bases between. Germline-derived CDR1 and CDR2 are MNHEY and SVGAGI. This CDR3 has 15 amino acids. CDR3 sequence: CASQKSGIGDTEAFF. The CDR3 DNA follows: TGTGCCAGCCAGAAATCAGGCATAGGGGACACTGAAGCTTTCTTT.

This clone has a handful of counts. The J gene is TRBJ2-4, the V gene TRBV6-5; 9 nucleotides align to TRBD1. From germline, CDR1 is MNHEY and CDR2 SVGAGI. The CDR3 is 13 amino acids. With V trimmed by 6 bases and J by 6 bases, 3 bases remained unmatched. The CDR3 loop is CASSGDRANIQYF. CDR3 in DNA: TGTGCCAGCAGCGGGGACAGGGCAAACATTCAGTACTTC.

CDR3: CASSRGRGYGYTF. DNA of the CDR3: TGTGCCAGCTCACGAGGCAGGGGCTATGGCTACACCTTC. The chain recombines TRBV18 with TRBJ1-2; D perhaps matches TRBD1 (6 bases). V was cut by 4 bases and J by 4 bases, with 10 bases left in between. Germline CDR1 reads KGHSH; CDR2 reads LQKENI. The CDR3 consists of 13 residues.

CDR3 loop: CASTDRVAGANVLTF. The DNA of the CDR3 is TGTGCCAGCACCGATCGGGTGGCTGGGGCCAACGTCCTGACTTTC. This chain uses TRBV6-5 with TRBJ2-6; no reliable D call. CDR3 length equals 15 residues. Trimming took off 7 bases at V and 2 bases at J, with 12 bases between the two ends. Germline assignment: CDR1 MNHEY and CDR2 SVGAGI.

This clone appeared once. This chain joins TRBV5-4 and TRBJ2-1; TRBD2 agrees at 8 bases. CDR3 size: 14 residues. V shed 4 bases, J shed 7 bases, and the junction held 7 bases outside the gene matches. Germline CDR1 SGHNT, CDR2 YYREEE (reference sequence). The CDR3 loop is CASSDGTRRNEQFF. The CDR3 DNA reads as TGTGCCAGCAGCGACGGGACTAGGAGGAATGAGCAGTTCTTC.

This clone was recorded once. The CDR3 region is CASSGQRHQPQHF. In DNA, the CDR3 is TGTGCCAGTAGTGGACAGAGACATCAGCCCCAGCATTTT. The gene calls are TRBV19 and TRBJ1-5; D possibly corresponds to TRBD1 (6 bases). The CDR3 is 13 residues long. The germline gives CDR1 LNHDA, CDR2 SQIVND (reference sequence). V gave up 5 bases and J gave up 5 bases, with 10 bases separating them.

The genes are TRBV5-8 and TRBJ1-2; 9 bases line up with TRBD1. J gave up 5 bases and V 3 bases, and 11 bases lay outside the gene matches. Germline values: CDR1 SGHTS, CDR2 YDEGEE. CDR3 size: 16 residues. The CDR3 nucleotides read TGTGCCAGCAGCTGGGGCGGACAGGGGCGAGGTTATGGCTACACCTTC. This sequence encodes CASSWGGQGRGYGYTF.

The rearrangement links TRBV7-2 to TRBJ2-2, with a weak D call TRBD1 (6 bases). V lost 7 bases and J 0 bases, leaving 18 bases between the germline ends. Looked up from germline, CDR1 is SGHTA and CDR2 is FQGNSA. The CDR3 is 17 residues long. The CDR3 reads CASTDRWDTANTGELFF. The DNA for the CDR3 is TGTGCCAGCACCGACCGGTGGGACACCGCGAACACCGGGGAGCTGTTTTTT. Together with reference TRBV7-2 and TRBJ2-2, the CDR3 gives the full variable domain: GAGVSQSPSNKVTEKGKDVELRCDPISGHTALYWYRQSLGQGLEFLIYFQGNSAPDKSGLPSDRFSAERTGGSVSTLTIQRTQQEDSAVYLCASTDRWDTANTGELFFGEGSRLTVL.

There are a few counts of this clone. The chain carries TRBV19 and TRBJ1-5, with 9 positions matching TRBD1. V was pared by 5 bases and J by 6 bases, with 8 bases of the junction left unmatched. The CDR3 runs to 15 residues. The germline V gene has CDR1 LNHDA and CDR2 SQIVND (reference sequence). CDR3 sequence reads: CASSSPGQGRQPQHF. CDR3 bases: TGTGCCAGTAGTTCACCGGGACAGGGCCGTCAGCCCCAGCATTTT. The variable domain in full, completed from reference TRBV19 and TRBJ1-5, reads DGGITQSPKYLFRKEGQNVTLSCEQNLNHDAMYWYRQDPGQGLRLIYYSQIVNDFQKGDIAEGYSVSREKKESFPLTVTSAQKNPTAFYLCASSSPGQGRQPQHFGDGTRLSIL.

Points on this clone: Other DNA sequences of this sample code for an identical CDR3. The gene calls are TRBV9 and TRBJ2-1, with TRBD2 matching over 10 bases. The CDR3 runs to 15 residues. Germline lookup yields CDR1 SGDLS and CDR2 YYNGEE. Losses at the gene ends were 0 bases for V and 6 bases for J; bases not matched to a gene: 3. CDR3 loop: CASSVVSGGANEQFF. In DNA form, the CDR3 reads TGTGCCAGCAGCGTAGTAAGCGGGGGGGCCAATGAGCAGTTCTTC.

V is TRBV4-2 and J is TRBJ2-2; maybe TRBD1 (7 bases). The CDR3 is 16 amino acids. CDR1 and CDR2 from the germline V gene are LGHNA and YNFKEQ. Between the trimmed V and J ends, which lost 1 base and 6 bases, there was a span of 15 bases. This chain's CDR3 is CASSQVGDREAGELFF. As DNA, the CDR3 is TGTGCCAGCAGCCAAGTGGGAGACAGGGAGGCCGGGGAGCTGTTTTTT.

The chain joins TRBV7-3 to TRBJ2-1, with 8 bases fitting TRBD2. Germline CDR1 and CDR2: SGHTA and FQGTGA. This CDR3 contains 14 residues. The V gene end was trimmed by 2 bases and the J gene end by 9 bases; junction bases not matched to a gene: 6. The DNA of the CDR3 is TGTGCCAGCAGCTTAGGGGCGGGAGGCGGTGAGCAGTTCTTC. Protein: CASSLGAGGGEQFF.

J is TRBJ2-5 and V is TRBV5-1; TRBD2 aligns across 11 bases. This CDR3 region has 17 residues. CDR1 SGHRS and CDR2 YFSETQ come from the germline V gene. The ends lost 0 bases at V and 1 base at J; junction bases unmatched: 5. The CDR3 spells CASSLAGLAGGQETQYF. CDR3 sequence (DNA): TGCGCCAGCAGCTTGGCCGGGCTAGCGGGGGGCCAAGAGACCCAGTACTTC.

The chain has TRBV4-2 and TRBJ1-5; 12 bases are a match to TRBD1. The CDR3 loop spans 18 amino acids. The germline gives CDR1 LGHNA, CDR2 YNFKEQ. The V and J ends lost 0 bases and 6 bases, in that order; junction bases with no gene match: 9. The CDR3 reads CASSQESTGTGGSQPQHF. CDR3 in DNA: TGTGCCAGCAGCCAAGAGTCTACCGGGACAGGGGGCAGTCAGCCCCAGCATTTT.

The rearrangement uses TRBV5-4 and TRBJ2-1; a weak D match, TRBD2 (5 bases). Between the trimmed V and J ends, which lost 0 bases and 0 bases, there was a span of 13 bases. Germline loops: CDR1 SGHNT, CDR2 YYREEE (reference sequence). This CDR3 region has 17 residues. As DNA, the CDR3 is TGTGCCAGCAGCTTGGGGGCTAGCCCGAGCTCCTACAATGAGCAGTTCTTC. Protein sequence: CASSLGASPSSYNEQFF.

The rearrangement joins TRBV16 to TRBJ1-5, with 7 bases aligning to TRBD1. Germline CDR1 and CDR2: KGHSY and FQNENV. Germline trimming cut 2 bases from V and 3 bases from J; bases unmatched to any gene: 4. CDR3 length equals 15 residues. As DNA, the CDR3 is TGTGCCAGCAGCCAACGGGGACAGTCCAATCAGCCCCAGCATTTT. Its translation is CASSQRGQSNQPQHF. Together with reference TRBV16 and TRBJ1-5, the CDR3 gives the full variable domain: GEEVAQTPKHLVRGEGQKAKLYCAPIKGHSYVFWYQQVLKNEFKFLISFQNENVFDETGMPKERFSAKCLPNSPCSLEIQATKLEDSAVYFCASSQRGQSNQPQHFGDGTRLSIL.

The sample holds a few counts of this clone. This chain uses TRBV18 with TRBJ1-1; 7 bases map to TRBD1. The V and J ends lost 8 bases and 4 bases, in that order; junction bases with no gene match: 10. CDR3 length: 14 residues. Germline lookup yields CDR1 KGHSH and CDR2 LQKENI. CDR3 region: CASLRDSAATEAFF. DNA for the CDR3: TGTGCCAGCCTAAGGGACAGCGCGGCCACTGAAGCTTTCTTT.

This sequence joins TRBV7-6 and TRBJ2-7; a possible D gene is TRBD1 (5 bases). Per germline, CDR1 SGHVS and CDR2 FNYEAQ. This CDR3 spans 15 amino acids. V was clipped by 5 bases and J by 1 base, with 15 bases between them. The CDR3 nucleotides read TGTGCCAGCAGCCTAGAGGTATCAGGGTCCTACGAGCAGTACTTC. Protein: CASSLEVSGSYEQYF.

The chain has TRBV12-5 and TRBJ2-1; TRBD2 matches at 9 bases. The J segment lost 3 bases and the V segment lost 1 base, leaving 10 bases of the junction unmatched. Per germline, CDR1 LGHNT and CDR2 FRNRAP. CDR3 length: 18 residues. DNA of the CDR3: TGTGCTAGTGGTTTGGGAGGGGTAGCGGGGGACCACTACAATGAGCAGTTCTTC. It codes for CASGLGGVAGDHYNEQFF.

This sequence joins TRBV6-5 and TRBJ2-7; a weak D match, TRBD1 (8 bases). V dropped 3 bases and J dropped 5 bases, with 14 bases sitting between them. The CDR3 extends over 14 amino acids. Germline CDR1 and CDR2: MNHEY and SVGAGI. CDR3 bases: TGTGCCAGCAGTTATACAGGGGGGGGACACGAGCAGTACTTC. Translation: CASSYTGGGHEQYF.

This chain uses TRBV4-1 with TRBJ1-1; D unresolved. Germline V gene data show CDR1 as MGHRA and CDR2 as YSYEKL. V lost 6 bases and J 1 base, leaving 9 bases between the germline ends. The CDR3 extends over 13 amino acids. Here the CDR3 DNA reads TGCGCCAGCAGTGGCAGGCCGAACACTGAAGCTTTCTTT. Protein sequence: CASSGRPNTEAFF.

A few counts support this clone. The rearrangement joins TRBV11-2 to TRBJ2-7; 9 bases fit TRBD1. This CDR3 is 14 amino acids long. Germline values: CDR1 SGHAT, CDR2 FQNNGV. V shed 3 bases, J shed 5 bases, and the junction held 5 bases outside the gene matches. This CDR3 reads CASSFFDRGDEQYF. The CDR3 DNA is TGTGCCAGCAGCTTCTTCGACAGGGGGGACGAGCAGTACTTC.

The rearrangement links TRBV19 to TRBJ2-5; TRBD1 matches 10 bases. V lost 5 bases, J lost 3 bases, and 3 bases stayed unmatched. Germline CDR1 and CDR2: LNHDA and SQIVND (reference sequence). The CDR3 consists of 14 residues. The CDR3 DNA reads TGTGCCAGTAGTCCGACAGGGGGCGAAGAGACCCAGTACTTC. Protein: CASSPTGGEETQYF.